This TCR beta chain was documented in a study of naive and memory T cell subsets. Amplification of ligated cDNA took four PCR rounds with SP2 and nested alpha and beta constant primers. TCRdb re-analysed the 5' RACE reads in MiXCR, keeping a single row per CDR3 protein. The sample includes more than 45,000 distinct CDR3 sequences, around 4.7% of them seen just once. TCR cDNA received a 3' ligated oligonucleotide that carried a UMI. Input was about 1 to 1,100 ng of DNase-treated total RNA without cell sorting. The source is a female donor in good health.

The CDR3 reads CASSTLATGTGELFF. For the CDR3, the DNA is TGTGCCAGCAGTACTCTAGCGACGGGGACCGGGGAGCTGTTTTTT. V is TRBV28 and J is TRBJ2-2; D is perhaps TRBD2 (6 bases). The CDR3 spans 15 residues. Germline V gives CDR1 MDHEN, CDR2 SYDVKM. V was shortened by 5 bases and J by 5 bases, with 15 bases between the two germline ends. The full variable domain, with the rest looked up from reference TRBV28 and TRBJ2-2, is DVKVTQSSRYLVKRTGEKVFLECVQDMDHENMFWYRQDPGLGLRLIYFSYDVKMKEKGDIPEGYSVSREKKERFSLILESASTNQTSMYLCASSTLATGTGELFFGEGSRLTVL.